Listed here is a single TCR beta chain. No antigen is known for it. These data originate in a study of graft-versus-host responses after intestinal transplantation. The overall study: Each recipient received anti-thymocyte globulin induction, then tacrolimus and steroids for about 3 years.

Overall study findings and caveats: Peak circulating GvH clone levels tracked with early post-transplant HvG declines. Recipient-marrow GvH clones were detected, some having first appeared in ileum or blood. Patients who carried graft-donor T cell macrochimerism also had high graft-versus-host to host-versus-graft clonal ratios in their allografts.

Only in-frame clones appear in the TCRdb table, and some are missing; sequencing was by immunoSEQ multiplex PCR. The sample holds about 100,000 clones, about 93% seen once. This clonotype was obtained from a human donor who received an intestinal transplant. The sample consisted of unstimulated CD8+ T cells sorted from spleen or lymph node cells, taken before intestinal transplant.

CDR3 bases: TGTGCCAGCAGCCCTCGGGATAGCTATGGCTACACCTTC. It codes for CASSPRDSYGYTF. V usage is TRBV9 and J usage is TRBJ1-2; D uncertain. Germline CDR1 SGDLS, CDR2 YYNGEE. Trimming shortened V by 4 bases and J by 4 bases, and 11 bases separated the two germline ends. This CDR3 spans 13 amino acids.